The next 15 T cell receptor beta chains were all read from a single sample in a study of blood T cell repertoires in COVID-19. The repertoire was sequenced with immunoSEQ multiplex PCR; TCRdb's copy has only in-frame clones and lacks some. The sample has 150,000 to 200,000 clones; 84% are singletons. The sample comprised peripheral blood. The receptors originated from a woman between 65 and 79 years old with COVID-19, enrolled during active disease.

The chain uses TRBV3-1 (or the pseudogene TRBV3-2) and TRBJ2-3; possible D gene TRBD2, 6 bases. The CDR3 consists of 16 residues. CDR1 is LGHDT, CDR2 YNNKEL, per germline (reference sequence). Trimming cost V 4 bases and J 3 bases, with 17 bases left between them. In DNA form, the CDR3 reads TGTGCCAGCAGCCTTGATCTAGCGATTGGGACAGATACGCAGTATTTT. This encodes CASSLDLAIGTDTQYF.

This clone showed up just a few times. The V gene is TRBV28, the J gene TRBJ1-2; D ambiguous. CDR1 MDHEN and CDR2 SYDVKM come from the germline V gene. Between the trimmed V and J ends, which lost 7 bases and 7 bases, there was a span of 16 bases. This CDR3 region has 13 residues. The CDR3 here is CASNPASRGGYTF. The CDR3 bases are TGTGCCAGCAACCCCGCCTCCCGGGGTGGCTACACCTTC.

This chain's CDR3 is CAIGGADYEQYF. The CDR3 nucleotides are TGTGCCATCGGAGGTGCTGATTACGAGCAGTACTTC. The rearrangement links TRBV6-5 to TRBJ2-7, with D perhaps TRBD2 (5 bases). V was clipped by 10 bases and J by 4 bases, with 14 bases between them. The CDR3 covers 12 residues. Germline V gene lookup returns CDR1 MNHEY and CDR2 SVGAGI.

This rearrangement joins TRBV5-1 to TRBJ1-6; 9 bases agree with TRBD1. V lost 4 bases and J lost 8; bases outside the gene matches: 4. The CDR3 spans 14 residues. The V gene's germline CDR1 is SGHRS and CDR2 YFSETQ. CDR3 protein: CASSRGQGDSPLHF. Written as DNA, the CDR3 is TGCGCCAGCAGCCGGGGACAGGGAGATTCACCCCTCCACTTT.

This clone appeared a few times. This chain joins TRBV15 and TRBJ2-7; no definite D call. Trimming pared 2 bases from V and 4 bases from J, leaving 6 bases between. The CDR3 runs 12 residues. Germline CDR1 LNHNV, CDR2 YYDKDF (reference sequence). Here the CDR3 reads CATSRNGYEQYV. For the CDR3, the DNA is TGTGCCACCAGCAGAAACGGTTACGAGCAGTACGTC.

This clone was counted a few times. The DNA of the CDR3 is TGTGCCAGCAGCTGGGGACTAGCGGGAGGCGAGCAGTACTTC. As protein: CASSWGLAGGEQYF. The chain employs TRBV7-2 and TRBJ2-7; 15 positions agree with TRBD2. Germline V lookup: CDR1 SGHTA, CDR2 FQGNSA. V lost 4 bases to trimming and J lost 6 bases; unmatched junction nucleotides: 1. The CDR3 length is 14 residues. Complete variable domain (other parts from reference TRBV7-2 and TRBJ2-7): GAGVSQSPSNKVTEKGKDVELRCDPISGHTALYWYRQSLGQGLEFLIYFQGNSAPDKSGLPSDRFSAERTGGSVSTLTIQRTQQEDSAVYLCASSWGLAGGEQYFGPGTRLTVT.

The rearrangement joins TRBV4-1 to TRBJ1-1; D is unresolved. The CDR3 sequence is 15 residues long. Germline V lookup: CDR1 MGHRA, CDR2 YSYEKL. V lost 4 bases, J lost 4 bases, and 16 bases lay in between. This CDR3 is CASSRDQGGVTEAFF. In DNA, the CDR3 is TGCGCCAGCAGCCGTGATCAAGGCGGGGTCACTGAAGCTTTCTTT.

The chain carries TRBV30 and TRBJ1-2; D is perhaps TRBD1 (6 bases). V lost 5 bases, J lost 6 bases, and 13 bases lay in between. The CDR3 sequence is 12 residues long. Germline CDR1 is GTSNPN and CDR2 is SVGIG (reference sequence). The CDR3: CAWGGDRHGYTF. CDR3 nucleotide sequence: TGTGCCTGGGGGGGCGACAGGCATGGCTACACCTTC. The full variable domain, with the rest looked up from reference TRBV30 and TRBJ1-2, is SQTIHQWPATLVQPVGSPLSLECTVEGTSNPNLYWYRQAAGRGLQLLFYSVGIGQISSEVPQNLSASRPQDRQFILSSKKLLLSDSGFYLCAWGGDRHGYTFGSGTRLTVV.

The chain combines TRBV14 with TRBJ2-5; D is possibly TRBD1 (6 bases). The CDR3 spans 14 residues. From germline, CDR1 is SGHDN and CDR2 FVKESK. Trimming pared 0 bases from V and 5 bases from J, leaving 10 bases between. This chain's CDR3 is CASSQDLGAETQYF. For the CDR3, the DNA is TGTGCCAGCAGCCAAGACCTGGGGGCGGAGACCCAGTACTTC. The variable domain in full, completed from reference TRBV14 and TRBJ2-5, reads EAGVTQFPSHSVIEKGQTVTLRCDPISGHDNLYWYRRVMGKEIKFLLHFVKESKQDESGMPNNRFLAERTGGTYSTLKVQPAELEDSGVYFCASSQDLGAETQYFGPGTRLLVL.

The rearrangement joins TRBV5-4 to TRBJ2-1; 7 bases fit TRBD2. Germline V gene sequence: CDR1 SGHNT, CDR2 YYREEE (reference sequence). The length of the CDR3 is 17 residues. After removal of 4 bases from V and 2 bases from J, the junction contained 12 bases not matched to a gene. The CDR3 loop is CASSLGTSDLPYNEQFF. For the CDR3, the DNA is TGTGCCAGCAGCCTAGGAACTAGCGATCTTCCCTACAATGAGCAGTTCTTC.

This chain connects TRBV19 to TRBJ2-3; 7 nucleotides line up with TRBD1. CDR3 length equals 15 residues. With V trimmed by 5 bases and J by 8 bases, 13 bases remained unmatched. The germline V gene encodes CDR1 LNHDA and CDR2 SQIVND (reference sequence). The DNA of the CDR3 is TGTGCCAGTAGTCCCGAGACAGGGACACGTAGTACGCAGTATTTT. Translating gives CASSPETGTRSTQYF.

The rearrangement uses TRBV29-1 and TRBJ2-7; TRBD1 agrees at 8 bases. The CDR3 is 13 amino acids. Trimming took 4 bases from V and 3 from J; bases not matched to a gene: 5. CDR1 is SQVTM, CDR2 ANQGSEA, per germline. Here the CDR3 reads CSVGPGQGYEQYF. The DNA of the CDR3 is TGCAGCGTTGGGCCCGGACAGGGCTACGAGCAGTACTTC.

In DNA, the CDR3 is TGTGCCAGCAGTCCTAACAGGGGGCTGACTGAAGCTTTCTTT. It encodes CASSPNRGLTEAFF. The genes are TRBV28 and TRBJ1-1, with 9 nucleotides matching TRBD1. Unmatched junction bases numbered 6, after V lost 5 bases and J lost 5 bases. This CDR3 has 14 amino acids. The V gene's germline CDR1 is MDHEN and CDR2 SYDVKM.

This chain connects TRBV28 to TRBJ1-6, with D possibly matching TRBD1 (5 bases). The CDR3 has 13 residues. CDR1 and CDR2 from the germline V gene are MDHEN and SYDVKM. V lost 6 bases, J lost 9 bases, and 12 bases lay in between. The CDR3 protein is CASRAGLSSPLHF. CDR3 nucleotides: TGTGCCAGCAGGGCAGGGTTAAGTTCACCCCTCCACTTT.

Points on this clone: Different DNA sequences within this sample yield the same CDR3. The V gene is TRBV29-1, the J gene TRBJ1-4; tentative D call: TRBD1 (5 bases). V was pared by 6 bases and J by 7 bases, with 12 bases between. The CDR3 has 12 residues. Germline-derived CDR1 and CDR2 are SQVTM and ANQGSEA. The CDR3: CSVEFQGEKLFF. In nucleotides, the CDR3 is TGCAGCGTCGAGTTTCAGGGTGAAAAACTGTTTTTT.